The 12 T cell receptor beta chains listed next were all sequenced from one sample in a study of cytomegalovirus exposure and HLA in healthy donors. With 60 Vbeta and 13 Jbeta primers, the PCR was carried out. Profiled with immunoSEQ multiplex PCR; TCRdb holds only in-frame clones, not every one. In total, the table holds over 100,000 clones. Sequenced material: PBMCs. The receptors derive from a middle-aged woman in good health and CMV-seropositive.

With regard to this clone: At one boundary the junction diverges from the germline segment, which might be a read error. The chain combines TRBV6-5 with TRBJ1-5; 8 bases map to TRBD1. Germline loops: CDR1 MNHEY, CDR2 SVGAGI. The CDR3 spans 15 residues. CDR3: CASSPDRATNQPQRF. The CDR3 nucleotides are TGTGCCAGCAGCCCGGACAGGGCTACCAATCAGCCCCAGCGTTTT.

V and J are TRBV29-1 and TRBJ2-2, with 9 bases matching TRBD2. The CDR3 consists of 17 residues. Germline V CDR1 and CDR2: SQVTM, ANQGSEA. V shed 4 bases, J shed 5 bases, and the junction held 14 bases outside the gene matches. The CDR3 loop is CSVVLSRVAGVTGELFF. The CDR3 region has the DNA TGCAGCGTTGTCCTTTCAAGGGTAGCGGGAGTTACCGGGGAGCTGTTTTTT.

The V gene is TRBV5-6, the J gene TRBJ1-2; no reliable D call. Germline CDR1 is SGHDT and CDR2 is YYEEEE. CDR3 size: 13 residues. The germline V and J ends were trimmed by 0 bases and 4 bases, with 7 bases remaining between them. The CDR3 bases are TGTGCCAGCAGCTTGGACAATCCCTATGGCTACACCTTC. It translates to CASSLDNPYGYTF.

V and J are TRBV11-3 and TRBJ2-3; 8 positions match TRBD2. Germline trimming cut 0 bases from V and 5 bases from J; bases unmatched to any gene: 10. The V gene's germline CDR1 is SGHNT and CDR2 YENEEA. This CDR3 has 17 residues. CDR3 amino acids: CASSLDPVAGLLDTQYF. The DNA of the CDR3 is TGTGCCAGCAGCTTAGATCCGGTAGCGGGACTTTTAGATACGCAGTATTTT. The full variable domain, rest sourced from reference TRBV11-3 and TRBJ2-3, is EAGVVQSPRYKIIEKKQPVAFWCNPISGHNTLYWYLQNLGQGPELLIRYENEEAVDDSQLPKDRFSAERLKGVDSTLKIQPAELGDSAVYLCASSLDPVAGLLDTQYFGPGTRLTVL.

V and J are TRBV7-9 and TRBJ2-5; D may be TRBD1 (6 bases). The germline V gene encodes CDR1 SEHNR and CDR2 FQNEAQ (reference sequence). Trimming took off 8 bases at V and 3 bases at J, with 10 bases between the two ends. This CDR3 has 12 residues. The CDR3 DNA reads TGTGCCAGCGGTCACAGGGAAGAGACCCAGTACTTC. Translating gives CASGHREETQYF. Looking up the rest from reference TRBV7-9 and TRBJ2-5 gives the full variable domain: DTGVSQNPRHKITKRGQNVTFRCDPISEHNRLYWYRQTLGQGPEFLTYFQNEAQLEKSRLLSDRFSAERPKGSFSTLEIQRTEQGDSAMYLCASGHREETQYFGPGTRLLVL.

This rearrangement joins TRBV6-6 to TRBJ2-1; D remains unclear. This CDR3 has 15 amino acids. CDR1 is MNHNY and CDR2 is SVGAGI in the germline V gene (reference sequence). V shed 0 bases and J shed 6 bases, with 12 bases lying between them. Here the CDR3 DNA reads TGTGCCAGCAGTTACTCGGAGTCATTCGCCAATGAGCAGTTCTTC. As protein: CASSYSESFANEQFF.

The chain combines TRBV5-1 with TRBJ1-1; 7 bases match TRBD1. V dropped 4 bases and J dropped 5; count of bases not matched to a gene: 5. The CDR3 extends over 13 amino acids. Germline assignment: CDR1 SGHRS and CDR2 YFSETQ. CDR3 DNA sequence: TGCGCCAGCAGCCCTGACAGGGAAACTGAAGCTTTCTTT. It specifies CASSPDRETEAFF.

The CDR3 loop is CASSPRDIGAFF. For the CDR3, the DNA is TGCGCCAGCAGCCCGAGGGACATCGGAGCTTTCTTT. This chain connects TRBV5-1 to TRBJ1-1, with D possibly matching TRBD1 (6 bases). Germline CDR1 and CDR2: SGHRS and YFSETQ. Trimming cost V 4 bases and J 10 bases, with 14 bases left between them. This CDR3 comprises 12 residues.

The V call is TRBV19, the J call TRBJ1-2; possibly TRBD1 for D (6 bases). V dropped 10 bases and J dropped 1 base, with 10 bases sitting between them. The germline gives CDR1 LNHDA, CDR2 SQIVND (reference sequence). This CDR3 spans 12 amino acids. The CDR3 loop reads CATQGGNYGYTF. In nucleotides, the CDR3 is TGTGCCACCCAAGGGGGTAACTATGGCTACACCTTC.

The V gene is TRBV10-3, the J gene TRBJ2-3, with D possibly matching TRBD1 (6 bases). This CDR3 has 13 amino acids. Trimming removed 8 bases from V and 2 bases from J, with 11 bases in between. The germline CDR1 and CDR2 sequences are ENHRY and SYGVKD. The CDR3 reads CAIWDTHTDTQYF. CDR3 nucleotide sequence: TGTGCCATCTGGGACACTCACACAGATACGCAGTATTTT.

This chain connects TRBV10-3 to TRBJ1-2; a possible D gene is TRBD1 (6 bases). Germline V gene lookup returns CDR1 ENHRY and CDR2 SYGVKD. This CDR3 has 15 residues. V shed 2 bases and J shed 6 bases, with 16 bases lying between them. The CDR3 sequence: CAISEPTGRGDGYTF. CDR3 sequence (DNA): TGTGCCATCAGTGAGCCAACAGGGAGAGGAGATGGCTACACCTTC.

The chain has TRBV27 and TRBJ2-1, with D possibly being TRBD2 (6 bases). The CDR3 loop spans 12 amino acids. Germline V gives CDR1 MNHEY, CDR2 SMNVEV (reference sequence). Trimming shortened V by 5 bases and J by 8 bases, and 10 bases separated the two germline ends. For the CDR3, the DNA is TGTGCCAGCAGTGCTCCTAGCGATGAGCAGTTCTTC. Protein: CASSAPSDEQFF.